The 12 T cell receptor beta chains presented below share a single source sample, sequenced in a study of CD8 T cells in Susac syndrome. cDNA came from about 0.5 to 1 ug RNA primed by random hexamers. Each CDR3 protein is one row after TCRdb ran MiXCR on the immunoSEQ multiplex PCR reads. Here the sample spans roughly 110,000 distinct CDR3 sequences, less than 95% being singletons. The sample was CD8+ T cells from PBMCs. The receptors stem from a human donor with Susac syndrome.

The genes are TRBV6-2 or TRBV6-3 and TRBJ2-1; D is unclear. Trimming stripped 4 bases from V and 2 bases from J, with 9 bases between. In germline, CDR1 is MNHEY, CDR2 SVGEGT. The CDR3 runs 14 residues. The CDR3 reads CASSSGPTYNEQFF. Here the CDR3 DNA reads TGTGCCAGCAGTTCCGGGCCGACCTACAATGAGCAGTTCTTC.

This clonotype was picked up one time. The chain carries TRBV20-1 and TRBJ1-1, with 8 bases fitting TRBD1. Germline V gene lookup returns CDR1 DFQATT and CDR2 SNEGSKA (reference sequence). The CDR3 length is 15 residues. V lost 6 bases to trimming and J lost 0 bases; unmatched junction nucleotides: 9. The CDR3 coding sequence is TGCAGTGCCCTAGGACAGGGAGGGATGAACACTGAAGCTTTCTTT. Residues: CSALGQGGMNTEAFF.

This clonotype has a handful of counts. The CDR3 nucleotides read TGTGCCAGCAGTGTGTGGGGGAACACTGAAGCTTTCTTT. It translates to CASSVWGNTEAFF. V gene TRBV12-3 or TRBV12-4 combines with J gene TRBJ1-1; no firm D call. This CDR3 spans 13 amino acids. Trimming stripped 5 bases from V and 1 base from J, with 8 bases between.

The rearrangement links TRBV9 to TRBJ2-5; D perhaps matches TRBD1 (6 bases). CDR1 SGDLS and CDR2 YYNGEE come from the germline V gene. The CDR3 is made up of 14 amino acids. Trimming took off 3 bases at V and 0 bases at J, with 9 bases between the two ends. The CDR3 is CASSGTAYQETQYF. The CDR3 DNA sequence: TGTGCCAGCAGCGGGACAGCGTACCAAGAGACCCAGTACTTC.

The chain combines TRBV5-6 with TRBJ2-7; D is tentatively TRBD1 or TRBD2 (5 bases each). CDR1 is SGHDT, CDR2 YYEEEE, per germline. V was cut by 5 bases and J by 4 bases, with 16 bases left in between. The CDR3 runs to 14 residues. CDR3 protein: CASSMGRGEYEQYF. CDR3 DNA sequence: TGTGCCAGCAGTATGGGACGGGGCGAGTACGAGCAGTACTTC.

The rearrangement joins TRBV29-1 to TRBJ2-1, with TRBD2 matching 11 bases. J was trimmed by 4 bases and V by 7 bases; bases with no gene match: 15. Germline V gene data show CDR1 as SQVTM and CDR2 as ANQGSEA. This CDR3 spans 17 amino acids. The CDR3 region is CSAEGVVGTSGYNEQFF. The CDR3 bases are TGCAGCGCCGAAGGTGTTGTTGGGACTAGCGGTTACAATGAGCAGTTCTTC.

This clonotype occurred once. This chain uses TRBV12-5 with TRBJ2-1, with a weak D call TRBD2 (7 bases). The V end was cut by 6 bases, the J end by 6 bases, with 18 bases between. The CDR3 runs to 15 residues. CDR1 and CDR2 from the germline V gene are LGHNT and FRNRAP. CDR3 amino acids: CASGPGEGRFNEQFF. The CDR3, as DNA: TGTGCTAGTGGGCCAGGGGAGGGGCGGTTCAATGAGCAGTTCTTC. Drawing the rest from reference TRBV12-5 and TRBJ2-1, the complete variable domain is DARVTQTPRHKVTEMGQEVTMRCQPILGHNTVFWYRQTMMQGLELLAYFRNRAPLDDSGMPKDRFSAEMPDATLATLKIQPSEPRDSAVYFCASGPGEGRFNEQFFGPGTRLTVL.

The chain employs TRBV15 and TRBJ2-7; 9 positions match TRBD1. V shed 5 bases and J 4 bases; nucleotides not matched to a gene: 0. The CDR3 contains 12 residues. Germline V gene data show CDR1 as LNHNV and CDR2 as YYDKDF (reference sequence). The CDR3 spells CATSGQGYEQYF. The DNA for the CDR3 is TGTGCCACCAGCGGACAGGGGTACGAGCAGTACTTC.

The chain carries TRBV29-1 and TRBJ1-5, with 9 nucleotides matching TRBD1. The CDR3 runs 14 residues. The junction had 7 bases not matched to a gene; V was cut back by 5 bases and J by 5 bases. Germline V CDR1 and CDR2: SQVTM, ANQGSEA. The CDR3 here is CSVWTGAGDQPQHF. In nucleotides, the CDR3 is TGCAGCGTTTGGACAGGGGCCGGAGATCAGCCCCAGCATTTT. Drawing the rest from reference TRBV29-1 and TRBJ1-5, the complete variable domain is SAVISQKPSRDICQRGTSLTIQCQVDSQVTMMFWYRQQPGQSLTLIATANQGSEATYESGFVIDKFPISRPNLTFSTLTVSNMSPEDSSIYLCSVWTGAGDQPQHFGDGTRLSIL.

V is TRBV12-3 or TRBV12-4 and J is TRBJ2-1, with a weak D call TRBD1 (5 bases). Trimming stripped 4 bases from V and 5 bases from J, with 9 bases between. CDR3 length equals 13 residues. CDR3 loop: CASSSRTNNEQFF. CDR3 nucleotide sequence: TGTGCCAGCAGTTCAAGGACAAACAATGAGCAGTTCTTC.

The chain joins TRBV3-1 to TRBJ2-7, with a tentative D call TRBD2 (6 bases). CDR3 length: 13 amino acids. The germline V gene has CDR1 LGHDT and CDR2 YNNKEL (reference sequence). Between the trimmed V and J ends, which lost 5 bases and 2 bases, there was a span of 10 bases. The CDR3 DNA reads as TGTGCCAGCAGCGAAGGAGGGGCCTACGAGCAGTACTTC. This sequence encodes CASSEGGAYEQYF.

CDR3 DNA sequence: TGTGCCAGCAGCCAAGAATCTGGGACAGGCTATGAAGCTTTCTTT. Translation: CASSQESGTGYEAFF. V usage is TRBV14 and J usage is TRBJ1-1, with 8 bases matching TRBD1. Germline V gene lookup returns CDR1 SGHDN and CDR2 FVKESK. V was clipped by 0 bases and J by 7 bases; unmatched bases: 7. CDR3 length: 15 residues.